This entry is about one T cell receptor (beta chain). There is no known antigen for this receptor. No base quality values were provided; no much bigger clone lies one nucleotide off. The CDR1 and CDR2 encoded by the germline V gene are SGHAT and FQNNGV. The junction carries 11 bases between V and J, which are trimmed by 1 base and 2 bases respectively. Taken from cysteine to phenylalanine, the CDR3 has 15 residues. The only DNA kept is the CDR3, 45 bases in frame from the first base. The data were obtained in a study of blood T cell repertoires in COVID-19 (dated by TCRdb to between 2020 and 2021). Regarding the complete study: Collaborator samples came from the United States, Italy and Spain and covered acute and convalescent phases of COVID-19. Where HLA class I and class II types were available, the types were taken from metadata supplied by the sample provider, not from assay-based typing. Samples came from the ongoing ImmuneRACE study (first 160 participants) plus 1,254 subjects from 6 global collaborators. The dataset comprised deeply sampled blood TCRbeta repertoires from subjects exposed to, actively infected with, or recovered from COVID-19. The sample metadata nearly always contained a de-identified subject ID, COVID-19 status, age in years and sex. The prospective study material was composed of cDNA or gDNA derived from T cells, B-cell-depleted T cells, or PBMCs. The repertoires were released in a freely available public database meant as a resource for research on the immune response to SARS-CoV-2.

TCRbeta CDR3 regions were amplified from genomic DNA using the immunoSEQ Assay, a bias-controlled multiplex PCR. In the authors' own workflow: The number of nucleated cells in each sample was estimated from the amplification of reference gene primers within the assay. To quantify the absolute abundance of each unique TCRbeta CDR3 rearrangement, sequence reads were collapsed and filtered. For each sample, productive Simpson clonality was calculated by taking the square root of Simpson's diversity index across productive rearrangements. Sourced from immuneACCESS, this table was stored by TCRdb with only in-frame sequences that have V and J called. A share of the clones is absent; for the studies checked, an unresolved V gene accounts for under half, and the remainder has no known explanation. Clonal size and the V and J genes are those of that table, whereas D and trimming came from the DNA. Across this sample there are approximately 480,000 clones, with about 91% seen only once. The ten largest clones take up approximately 0.9% of the sample.

On the study overall, not on this receptor specifically: The amount of clinical and demographic metadata varied by source and participant and was provided uncurated.

At one collaborating source in Seattle, patients were enrolled during active infection and were followed longitudinally through the course of disease. Each collaborating institution followed its own protocols to collect whole blood in K2EDTA tubes. For TCRbeta analysis, collaborators shipped samples in one of three forms: frozen whole blood, isolated PBMCs, or DNA extracted from either of those sample types. The chain couples TRBV11-2 to TRBJ2-5; a weak D assignment points to TRBD1 (5 bases agree). Sequencing input: peripheral blood. The clonotype comes from a man between 18 and 29 years old with COVID-19, enrolled during active disease. This receptor has the CDR3 CASSLGRTWQETQYF. The bases read TGTGCCAGCAGCTTAGGGCGGACATGGCAAGAGACCCAGTACTTC.